The clone carrying this T cell receptor beta chain has a single count. Its antigen is as yet unknown. The data are from a study of shared clonotypes between healthy human individuals. The CDR3 is 16 residues long. V dropped 0 bases and J dropped 0 bases, with 11 bases sitting between them. Germline CDR1 and CDR2: SGHNT and YYREEE (reference sequence). Study donors comprised healthy, HIV-negative adults devoid of recent acute infection or vaccination. Findings and caveats of the study: The low donor count limited represented genetic and exposure-history diversity.

Ten immunoSEQ deep assay plates were used by the authors to sequence unsorted PBMC DNA. Authors' processing steps: As immunoSEQ supplied junction-only sequences (without quality scores), filtering differed. Libraries were prepared by immunoSEQ multiplex PCR; TCRdb keeps only in-frame clonotypes and omits some of them. From that table come the V and J calls and clone size; the DNA was used to work out D and trimming. Of 450,000 to 550,000 clones in the sample, around 74% were seen once. This receptor was taken from a woman in her thirties or forties in good health. Some clones in this sample may be carry-over from other donors' samples. The chain links TRBV5-4 to TRBJ2-3, with D possibly matching TRBD2 (6 bases). The sequencing input was PBMCs. The CDR3: CASSLGAGPSTDTQYF. CDR3 DNA sequence: TGTGCCAGCAGCTTGGGTGCGGGACCCAGCACAGATACGCAGTATTTT.